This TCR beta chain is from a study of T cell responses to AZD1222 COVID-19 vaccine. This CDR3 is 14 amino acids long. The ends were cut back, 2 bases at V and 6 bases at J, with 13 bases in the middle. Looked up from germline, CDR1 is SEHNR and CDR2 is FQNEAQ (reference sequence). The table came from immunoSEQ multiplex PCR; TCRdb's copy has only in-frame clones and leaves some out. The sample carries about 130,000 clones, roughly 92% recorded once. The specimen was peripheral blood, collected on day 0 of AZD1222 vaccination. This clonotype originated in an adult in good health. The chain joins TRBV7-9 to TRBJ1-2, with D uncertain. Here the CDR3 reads CASSLYTVPNGYTF. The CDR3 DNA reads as TGTGCCAGCAGCTTATATACAGTCCCCAATGGCTACACCTTC.